This T cell receptor (beta chain) derives from a study of CD8+ T cells in alopecia areata. Sequencing used cDNA as its template, made by extracting RNA and reverse transcribing it. Profiled with immunoSEQ multiplex PCR; TCRdb holds only in-frame clones, not every one. This sample yields about 97,000 clones, of which roughly two fifths are seen a single time; approximately 1.2% belongs to the top ten. The CDR3 runs to 18 residues. The trim removed 2 bases at V and 1 base at J, leaving 8 bases unmatched. Germline-derived CDR1 and CDR2 are MNHEY and SMNVEV (reference sequence). This clonotype was sampled from a human donor with alopecia areata. This chain joins TRBV27 and TRBJ2-1, with TRBD2 matching 10 bases. Sequencing used CD4+ T cells sorted from blood. The CDR3 sequence: CASSLLITSGISYNEQFF. The DNA of the CDR3 is TGTGCCAGCAGTTTACTGATAACTAGCGGGATTTCCTACAATGAGCAGTTCTTC.